This T cell receptor (beta chain) was obtained from a study of graft-versus-host responses after intestinal transplantation. Study-wide background: Induction using anti-thymocyte globulin, followed by tacrolimus and steroids for 3 to 4 years, was given to all recipients. The study, taken as a whole, reports: Early post-transplant declines in HvG were associated with peak levels of circulating GvH clones. GvH clonotypes were identified within recipient marrow, with a subset emerging first in ileum or blood.

Clones were sequenced by immunoSEQ multiplex PCR, and TCRdb holds only the in-frame ones, with some missing. The sample consists of fewer than 90,000 clones, roughly 93% of them appearing once. Notes on this clone: Antigen: not known.

Germline V gene sequence: CDR1 KGHSH, CDR2 LQKENI. This CDR3 is built from 15 residues. Trimming took off 3 bases at V and 3 bases at J, with 14 bases between the two ends. This chain links TRBV18 with TRBJ2-5; D is perhaps TRBD2 (6 bases). The specimen comprised unstimulated CD4+ T cells sorted from spleen or lymph node cells, sampled before transplant. The TCR originated in a human donor who was the organ donor for an intestinal transplant. In DNA, the CDR3 is TGTGCCAGCTCACCGCGCGGGGTCTTTGAAGAGACCCAGTACTTC. It translates to CASSPRGVFEETQYF.